Included here is one T cell receptor (beta chain) sequence, with context. The table lists this clone with a few counts. Its recognized antigen is unknown. The input lacks base qualities; no much larger clone sits a single base away. Sequences SGHRS (CDR1) and YFSETQ (CDR2) are obtained from the germline V gene. Measured from the cysteine to the phenylalanine, the CDR3 is 13 residues long. Here the CDR3 DNA is all that survives: 39 bases in frame from base 1. Trimmed from V: 4 bases; trimmed from J: 5 bases; junction bases lacking a gene match: 4. These data belong to a study of cytomegalovirus exposure and HLA in healthy donors (dated by TCRdb to about 2017). Concerning the study at large: In an earlier analysis of 450 to 750 of the donors, under 300 Gb of sequence data and about 110 million unique TCR beta sequences from 150 million to 200 million T cells were reported. Along with the approximately 700-subject first cohort, a separate validation cohort of over 90 different subjects was used. To study patterns of TCR occurrence, a later analysis re-analyzed previously published TCR beta repertoires from around 660 donors and added high-resolution HLA genotyping. Class I and class II HLA loci were covered by the typing at four-digit resolution. In an earlier analysis of several hundred of the donors, high-throughput TCR beta sequencing was used to judge whether each TCR beta V gene segment behaved as functional or pseudogenic. The study was designed to test whether signatures of past pathogen exposure could be identified by cataloging public T cell receptors. The genetic ancestry cluster associated with self-reported Caucasian donors included 81% of the 398 genotyped donors. Using immunosequencing, the study profiled T cell repertoires from 666 subjects and related those repertoires to cytomegalovirus serostatus. The later analysis used no new phenotypic data to find candidate immune exposures, relying instead on TCR beta sequences and their occurrence across donors. A handful of DR-DQ haplotypes were handled as single units for association and clustering because linkage in the cohort was strong. A later genetic analysis used genome-wide SNP genotypes for about 65% of the roughly 670 donors, treating that subset as a discovery cohort. To predict cytomegalovirus infection status, the study brought together high-throughput TCR immunosequencing, statistical association of individual TCRs with disease status, and machine learning. An early release that covered about 640 HLA-typed donors contained about 300 gigabases of sequencing data and 70 million to 100 million unique TCR sequences. The number of donors typed differed by locus, with 629-630 for A, B, C, DRB1 and DQB1, roughly 520 for DQA1, over 600 for DPA1, and approximately 470 for DPB1. Among a few hundred genotyped donors of the cohort, an average of 235,054 unique TCR beta nucleotide sequences were sequenced per donor, roughly 18% of them non-productive. All discovery cohort repertoires had been generated using a single sequencing platform. Donor age, sex, ethnicity and CMV serostatus were compiled together with the repertoire data.

The library was built by means of the immunoSEQ multiplex PCR assay. The multiplex PCR relied on a mix of 60 forward primers for TCR Vbeta segments and 13 reverse primers for TCR Jbeta segments. A multiplex PCR assay on genomic DNA amplified the CDR3 region of rearranged TCR beta genes. The amplified TCR beta libraries were sequenced on the Illumina HiSeq System as 87-base-pair reads. On the study's bioinformatics: A later analysis tallied 75 million to 95 million unique TCR beta chains across the 640 or so repertoires, and approximately 11 million of those chains were shared by two or more donors. Raw reads were error-corrected and collapsed into unique sequences by a nearest-neighbor algorithm in which closely related sequences were merged to remove PCR and sequencing errors. CDR3 sequences were aligned to IMGT reference sequences to assign V, D and J gene segments. For a sequence to be retained, at least a six-nucleotide match to both a V gene segment and a J gene segment was required. A rearrangement counted as productive if the CDR3 had no stop codons and remained in frame with V and J, and every other rearrangement counted as non-productive. Following IMGT convention, CDR3 was defined as the stretch from the second conserved V-encoded cysteine up to the conserved J-encoded phenylalanine. In an earlier analysis of more than 550 of the donors, sequences lacking an unambiguous match to a single V gene segment were excluded. In an earlier analysis of several hundred of the donors, a V segment was called functional when productive rearrangements were above 56.7%, and segregating when the standard deviation between donors exceeded 5%. A statistical classification framework was developed to diagnose cytomegalovirus status using the catalog of TCR beta chain sequences. In a later analysis, V and J genes were assigned by comparing TCR nucleotide sequences against IMGT/GENE-DB human TR gene sequences. The TCRdist pipeline was used in a later analysis to assign CDR3 sequences and most-parsimonious VDJ recombination scenarios. A later analysis defined each TCR beta chain by its CDR3 amino acid sequence plus V-gene family, and excluded reads lacking a unique V-gene family. To address suspected cross-contamination and a sequencing artifact, a later analysis removed 592 highly shared, low-generation-probability nucleotide sequences. In a later analysis, a clonal expansion index was calculated for each public chain from normalized within-repertoire ranks of inferred template counts. In a later analysis, generation probabilities were computed using a VDJ recombination model fitted to out-of-frame rearrangements, and the results were checked against IGoR. Hypergeometric tests were used in a later analysis to score TCR-TCR, TCR-HLA and TCR-CMV co-occurrence, with a repertoire-size bias correction applied to the TCR pairs. In a later analysis, false discovery rates were estimated by permuting HLA or CMV assignments 20 times. A later analysis grouped co-occurring TCRs with DBSCAN, adding TCRdist sequence similarity when clustering within HLA-allele-positive subsets. Repertoires with fewer than 30,000 or more than 120,000 public chains, plus five repertoires with anomalous nucleotide sharing, were excluded from co-occurrence clustering. Entries here come from immuneACCESS through TCRdb and include only in-frame sequences with V and J called. Some clones fail to appear in such tables; in the studies checked, an unresolved V gene covers under half of the shortfall, and the cause of the remainder is unknown. Clone size and the V and J calls come from that table; the DNA yielded D and trimming. This sample lists 150,000 to 200,000 clones; approximately 12% were detected once. 7.5% to 10% of the sample lies in the top ten.

In total, more than 500 healthy bone marrow donors made up the cohort. All cohort members were sampled while nominally healthy, although unrecorded immune exposures were likely present. The donor was CMV seropositive and belonged to the group of 250 to 350 seropositive cohort members. Each donor provided a peripheral blood sample, and peripheral blood mononuclear cells were used for TCR beta sequencing. The Qiagen DNeasy Blood Extraction Kit was used to extract genomic DNA from the blood cell samples. Results the study describes overall, beyond this receptor: Because the 87-base-pair reads could not distinguish some IMGT-functional V segments, including TRBV6-2 and TRBV6-3, those segments were excluded. The sequencing pipeline was judged likely to have produced a cluster of highly shared sequence variants as a technical artifact. When HLA alleles, especially DR and DQ, strongly co-occurred, attributing TCR associations to individual alleles was difficult. For the cohort, immune exposure information was limited to CMV serostatus. This cohort had only TCR beta chains sequenced, and the lack of alpha or paired-chain data limited which features could be detected. Three of the identified cytomegalovirus-associated TCR beta chains were confirmed in vitro to be specific for cytomegalovirus antigens. In the study, roughly 160 TCR beta chains were listed as associated with cytomegalovirus. The classifier was reported to diagnose cytomegalovirus status with high specificity and sensitivity in both the original and validation cohorts. In an earlier analysis of 587 of the donors, most TCR beta V segments appeared in productive rearrangements about 90% or about 30% of the time, broadly matching IMGT annotations. Because HLA typing was missing for some donors at each locus, association tests included only the typed subset. It was suggested by the authors that the approach could potentially be generalized to other disease states and immunological phenotypes. An association between a missense DCLRE1C variant and V-gene and J-gene trimming of TCR beta chains was found in a later genetic analysis and replicated in an independent cohort. A further reported finding was that TCR beta sequences accurately predicted the HLA-A and HLA-B alleles for most subjects in the first cohort. A later analysis reported that several top co-occurrence clusters appeared linked to parvovirus B19, influenza, CMV and Epstein-Barr virus. According to a later analysis, TCR association rates differed among HLA loci, with DRB1 alleles showing the most associated TCRs and HLA-C alleles showing the fewest. Most TCR sequences were seen in very few donors, while some public TCRs were found in many individuals. In a later genetic analysis, fewer N-insertions in productive TCRs were reported among donors in an Asian-associated ancestry cluster than the roughly 700-donor mean. At a false discovery rate of 0.05, a later analysis linked around 15,000 TCR beta sequences to specific HLA alleles. Presence/absence analyses assumed roughly uniform sequencing depth across donors, an assumption that may not hold. Compared with equally common non-associated chains, HLA-associated TCR beta chains in a later analysis were more clonally expanded and had lower generation probabilities. A later analysis found that most CMV-associated TCR beta chains appeared HLA-restricted, with HLA associations seemingly driven largely by CMV exposure. The earlier analysis of around 600 of the donors excluded some 16 rarely observed V segments, including chromosome 9 orphons, because counts were too low. Linkage disequilibrium might explain the correlated functional status among segregating V segments, but an unknown experimental factor could not be ruled out.

The chain was built from TRBV5-1 and TRBJ1-1; 8 of the junction bases match TRBD1. The sequence derives from a man in his fifties in good health and CMV-seropositive. Material: PBMCs. CDR3 region: CASSEDRATEAFF. The DNA sequence reads TGCGCCAGCAGCGAGGACAGGGCAACTGAAGCTTTCTTT.